Given below is one T cell receptor beta chain in context. Its target is not known. Using quantitative 5'-RACE with molecular barcodes, the authors made TCR beta libraries. In TCRdb, the 5' RACE reads were re-called with MiXCR into one record per CDR3 protein. The sample includes around 180,000 distinct CDR3 sequences, about 18% of them seen just once. This entry belongs to a study of CD8 T cells in ankylosing spondylitis. The study's findings and limits: There was a TCR beta motif, made of several highly homologous variants, that appeared characteristic of ankylosing spondylitis blood. Previously reported in reactive arthritis synovial fluid and blood were some of the motif variants. As reported, disease-linked clones showed significant enrichment in matched ankylosing spondylitis synovial fluid.

Germline values: CDR1 LGHNA, CDR2 YNFKEQ. This CDR3 has 18 amino acids. The V gene end was trimmed by 4 bases and the J gene end by 5 bases; junction bases not matched to a gene: 10. Material: blood, either unsorted or a sorted T cell fraction (not recorded which). This rearrangement joins TRBV4-2 to TRBJ2-2, with TRBD2 matching over 13 bases. This TCR derives from a male donor under 30 with ankylosing spondylitis or in good health (not recorded which). For the CDR3, the DNA is TGTGCCAGCAGCCCAAGCGGAACTAGCGGGAGGGCGACCGGGGAGCTGTTTTTT. Amino acids: CASSPSGTSGRATGELFF.